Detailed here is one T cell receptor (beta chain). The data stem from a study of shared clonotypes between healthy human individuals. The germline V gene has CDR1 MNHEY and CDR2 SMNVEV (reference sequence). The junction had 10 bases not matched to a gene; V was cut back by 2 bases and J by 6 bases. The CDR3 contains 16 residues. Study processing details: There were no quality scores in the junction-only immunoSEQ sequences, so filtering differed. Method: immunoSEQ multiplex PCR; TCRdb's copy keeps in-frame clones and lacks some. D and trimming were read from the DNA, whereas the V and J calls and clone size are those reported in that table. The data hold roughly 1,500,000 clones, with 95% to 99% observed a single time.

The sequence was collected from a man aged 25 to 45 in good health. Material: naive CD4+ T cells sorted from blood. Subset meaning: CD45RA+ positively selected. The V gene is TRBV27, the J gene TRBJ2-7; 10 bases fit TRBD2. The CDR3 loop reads CASSLRAASGSGEQYF. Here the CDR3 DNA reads TGTGCCAGCAGTTTAAGGGCGGCTAGCGGGAGCGGCGAGCAGTACTTC.